This TCR beta chain was captured in a study of early T cells in non-severe SARS-CoV-2 infection. Background on the study: Sequencing input comprised bulk RNA from unsorted whole blood; chain pairing was not available.

Note on this clonotype: Its antigen remains unidentified.

Broader study findings: VDJdb matching, biased toward anti-spike CD8 responses, missed private and CD4 specificities.

The germline V and J ends were trimmed by 0 bases and 0 bases, with 4 bases remaining between them. CDR3 length: 14 amino acids. Germline CDR1 and CDR2: MNHEY and SVGAGI. Tagging with unique molecular identifiers was applied to individual cDNA molecules. Each CDR3 protein is one row after TCRdb ran MiXCR on the 5' RACE reads. The table shows about 110,000 distinct CDR3 sequences, with around an eighth occurring only once. The sequence came from an adult who was a healthcare worker with PCR-confirmed SARS-CoV-2 infection or an uninfected control (not recorded which). The chain recombines TRBV6-5 with TRBJ2-3; D remains unclear. This material consisted of whole blood, taken at baseline. CDR3 DNA: TGTGCCAGCAGTTACTCTCCTAGCACAGATACGCAGTATTTT. Amino acids: CASSYSPSTDTQYF.